The table lists the clone carrying this T cell receptor (beta chain) with a few counts. Its target is unknown. One heparinised draw of blood, averaging about 120 mL, came from each donor. Isolation of CD4+ naive, central memory, regulatory and stem cell-like memory cells was achieved by sorting via CD45RO/CCR7/CD25/CD127/CD95/CD27. The record originates from a study of beta chain features in type 1 diabetes. Study conclusions and caveats: Whether HLA type influences TCRB rearrangement remained unresolved here. More deletions and fewer insertions at VDJ junctions were seen in type 1 diabetes patients.

Investigators reverse transcribed all isolated RNA, so they sequenced expressed TCRB transcripts. Using immunoSEQ multiplex PCR, the repertoire was profiled, and TCRdb retains in-frame clones only, with some absent. The sample shows around 180,000 clones, about an eighth of them seen only once. V lost 3 bases and J 7 bases, leaving 13 bases between the germline ends. The length of the CDR3 is 12 residues. Germline V CDR1 and CDR2: GTSNPN, SVGIG (reference sequence). The chain recombines TRBV30 with TRBJ2-7; D possibly corresponds to TRBD2 (6 bases). Sequencing input: central memory CD4+ T cells from blood. The origin of this receptor is a woman aged 18-30 years in good health. CDR3: CAWRRDVSEQYF. The DNA for the CDR3 is TGTGCCTGGAGGCGGGACGTGAGTGAGCAGTACTTC.